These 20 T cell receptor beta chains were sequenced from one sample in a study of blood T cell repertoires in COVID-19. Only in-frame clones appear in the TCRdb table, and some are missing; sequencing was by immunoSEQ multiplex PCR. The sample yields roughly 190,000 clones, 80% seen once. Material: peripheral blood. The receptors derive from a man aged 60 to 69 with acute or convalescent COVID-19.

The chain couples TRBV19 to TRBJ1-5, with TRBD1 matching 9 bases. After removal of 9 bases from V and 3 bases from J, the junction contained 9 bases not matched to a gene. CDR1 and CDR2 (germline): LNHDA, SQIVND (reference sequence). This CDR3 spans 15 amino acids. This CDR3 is CASQWGQGSNQPQHF. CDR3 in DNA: TGTGCCAGCCAGTGGGGACAGGGCTCCAATCAGCCCCAGCATTTT.

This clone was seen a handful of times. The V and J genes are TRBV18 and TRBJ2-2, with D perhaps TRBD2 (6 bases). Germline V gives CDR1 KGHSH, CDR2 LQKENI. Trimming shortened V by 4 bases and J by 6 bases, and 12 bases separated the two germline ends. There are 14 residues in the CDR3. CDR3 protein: CASSLGTPPGELFF. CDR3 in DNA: TGTGCCAGCTCACTCGGGACTCCCCCCGGGGAGCTGTTTTTT. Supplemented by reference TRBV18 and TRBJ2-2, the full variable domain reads NAGVMQNPRHLVRRRGQEARLRCSPMKGHSHVYWYRQLPEEGLKFMVYLQKENIIDESGMPKERFSAEFPKEGPSILRIQQVVRGDSAAYFCASSLGTPPGELFFGEGSRLTVL.

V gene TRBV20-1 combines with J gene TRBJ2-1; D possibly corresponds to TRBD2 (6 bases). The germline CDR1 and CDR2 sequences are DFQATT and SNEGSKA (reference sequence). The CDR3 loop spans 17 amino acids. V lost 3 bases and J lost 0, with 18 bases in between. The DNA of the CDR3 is TGCAGTGCTAGTACTCCGGGTGGCGGGATCTCCTACAATGAGCAGTTCTTC. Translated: CSASTPGGGISYNEQFF.

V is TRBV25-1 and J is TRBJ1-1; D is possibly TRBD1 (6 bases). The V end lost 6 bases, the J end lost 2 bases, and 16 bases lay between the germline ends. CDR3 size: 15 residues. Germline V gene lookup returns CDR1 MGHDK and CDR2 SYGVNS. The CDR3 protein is CASRAHRGGNTEAFF. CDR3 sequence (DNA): TGTGCCAGCAGAGCGCATAGGGGGGGTAACACTGAAGCTTTCTTT.

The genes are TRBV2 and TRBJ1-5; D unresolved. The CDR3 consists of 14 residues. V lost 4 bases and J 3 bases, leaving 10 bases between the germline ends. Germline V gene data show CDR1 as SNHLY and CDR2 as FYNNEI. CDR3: CASSVRGFNQPQHF. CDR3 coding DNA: TGTGCCAGCAGTGTCCGGGGTTTCAATCAGCCCCAGCATTTT. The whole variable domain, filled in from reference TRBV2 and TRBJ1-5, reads EPEVTQTPSHQVTQMGQEVILRCVPISNHLYFYWYRQILGQKVEFLVSFYNNEISEKSEIFDDQFSVERPDGSNFTLKIRSTKLEDSAMYFCASSVRGFNQPQHFGDGTRLSIL.

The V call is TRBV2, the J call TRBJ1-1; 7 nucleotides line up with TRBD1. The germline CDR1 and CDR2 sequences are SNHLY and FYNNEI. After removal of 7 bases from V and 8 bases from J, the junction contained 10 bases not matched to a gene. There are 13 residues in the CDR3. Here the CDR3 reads CASKGDRAAEAFF. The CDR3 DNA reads TGTGCCAGCAAGGGAGACAGGGCCGCCGAAGCTTTCTTT.

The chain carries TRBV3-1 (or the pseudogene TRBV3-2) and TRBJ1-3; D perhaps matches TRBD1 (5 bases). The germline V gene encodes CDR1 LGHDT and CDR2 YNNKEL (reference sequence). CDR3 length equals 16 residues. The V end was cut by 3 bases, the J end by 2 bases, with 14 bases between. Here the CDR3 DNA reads TGTGCCAGCAGCCACCCTCTCAGGGCAACTGGAAACACCATATATTTT. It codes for CASSHPLRATGNTIYF.

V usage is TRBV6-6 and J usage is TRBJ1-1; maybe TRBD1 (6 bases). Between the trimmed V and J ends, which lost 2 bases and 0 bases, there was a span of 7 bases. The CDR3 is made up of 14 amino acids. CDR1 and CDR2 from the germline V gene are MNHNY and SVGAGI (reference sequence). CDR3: CASSYQGMNTEAFF. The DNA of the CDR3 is TGTGCCAGCAGTTACCAGGGGATGAACACTGAAGCTTTCTTT.

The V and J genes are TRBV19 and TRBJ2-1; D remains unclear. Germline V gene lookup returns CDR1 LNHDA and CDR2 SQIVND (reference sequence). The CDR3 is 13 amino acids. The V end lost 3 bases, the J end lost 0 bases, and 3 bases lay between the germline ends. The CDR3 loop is CASSMSSYNEQFF. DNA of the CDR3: TGTGCCAGTAGTATGAGCTCCTACAATGAGCAGTTCTTC.

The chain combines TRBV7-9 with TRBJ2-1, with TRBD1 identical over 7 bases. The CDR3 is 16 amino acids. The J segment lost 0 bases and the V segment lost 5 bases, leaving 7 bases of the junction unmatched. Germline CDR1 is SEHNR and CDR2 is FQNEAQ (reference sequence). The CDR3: CASSRGQLSSYNEQFF. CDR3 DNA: TGTGCCAGCAGCCGGGGACAGCTAAGCTCCTACAATGAGCAGTTCTTC.

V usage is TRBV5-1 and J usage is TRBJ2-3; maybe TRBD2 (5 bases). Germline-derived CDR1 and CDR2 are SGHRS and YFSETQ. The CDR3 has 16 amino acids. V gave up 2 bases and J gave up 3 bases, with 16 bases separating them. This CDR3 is CASSFQVMGVTDTQYF. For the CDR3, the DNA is TGCGCCAGCAGCTTCCAAGTTATGGGAGTAACAGATACGCAGTATTTT.

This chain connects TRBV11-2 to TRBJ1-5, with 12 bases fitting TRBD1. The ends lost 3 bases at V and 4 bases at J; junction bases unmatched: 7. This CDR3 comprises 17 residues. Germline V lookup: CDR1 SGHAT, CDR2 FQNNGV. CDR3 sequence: CASSFSGTGGPNQPQHF. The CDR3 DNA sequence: TGTGCCAGCAGCTTTTCCGGGACAGGGGGCCCGAATCAGCCCCAGCATTTT. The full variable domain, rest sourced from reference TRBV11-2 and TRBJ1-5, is EAGVAQSPRYKIIEKRQSVAFWCNPISGHATLYWYQQILGQGPKLLIQFQNNGVVDDSQLPKDRFSAERLKGVDSTLKIQPAKLEDSAVYLCASSFSGTGGPNQPQHFGDGTRLSIL.

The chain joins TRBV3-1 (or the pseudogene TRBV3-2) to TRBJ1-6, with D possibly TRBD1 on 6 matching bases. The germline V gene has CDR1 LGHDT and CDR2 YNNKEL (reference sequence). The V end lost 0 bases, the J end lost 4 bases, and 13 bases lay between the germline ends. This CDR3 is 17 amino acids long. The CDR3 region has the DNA TGTGCCAGCAGCCAAGATTTTTGGGGGCCATATAATTCACCCCTCCACTTT. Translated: CASSQDFWGPYNSPLHF.

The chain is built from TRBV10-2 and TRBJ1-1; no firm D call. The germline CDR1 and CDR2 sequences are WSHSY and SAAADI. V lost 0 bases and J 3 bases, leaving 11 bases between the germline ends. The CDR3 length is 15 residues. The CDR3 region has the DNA TGCGCCAGCAGTGAGTCGATGGCGGCTCACACTGAAGCTTTCTTT. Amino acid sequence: CASSESMAAHTEAFF.

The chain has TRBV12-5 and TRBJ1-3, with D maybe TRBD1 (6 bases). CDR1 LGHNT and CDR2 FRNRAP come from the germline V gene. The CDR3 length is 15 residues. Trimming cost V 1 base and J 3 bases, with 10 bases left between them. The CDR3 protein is CASGLASGHGNTIYF. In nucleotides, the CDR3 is TGTGCTAGTGGTTTGGCATCGGGACATGGAAACACCATATATTTT.

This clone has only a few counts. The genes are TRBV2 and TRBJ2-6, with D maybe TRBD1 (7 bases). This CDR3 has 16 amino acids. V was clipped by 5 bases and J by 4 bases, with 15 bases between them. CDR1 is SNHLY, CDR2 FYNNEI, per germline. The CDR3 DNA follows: TGTGCCAGCAGTCTGACCAGGGGGGACGGGGCCAACGTCCTGACTTTC. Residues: CASSLTRGDGANVLTF.

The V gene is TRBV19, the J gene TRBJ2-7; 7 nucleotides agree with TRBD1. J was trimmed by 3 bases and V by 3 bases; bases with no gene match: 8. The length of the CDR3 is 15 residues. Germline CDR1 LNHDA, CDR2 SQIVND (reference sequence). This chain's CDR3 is CASSIFSGQLYEQYF. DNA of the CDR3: TGTGCCAGTAGTATTTTTTCGGGACAGCTCTACGAGCAGTACTTC. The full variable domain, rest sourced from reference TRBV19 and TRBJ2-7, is DGGITQSPKYLFRKEGQNVTLSCEQNLNHDAMYWYRQDPGQGLRLIYYSQIVNDFQKGDIAEGYSVSREKKESFPLTVTSAQKNPTAFYLCASSIFSGQLYEQYFGPGTRLTVT.

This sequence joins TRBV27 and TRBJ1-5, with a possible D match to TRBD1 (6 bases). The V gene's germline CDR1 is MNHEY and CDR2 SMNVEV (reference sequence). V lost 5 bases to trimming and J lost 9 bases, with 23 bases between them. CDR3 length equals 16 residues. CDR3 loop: CASSDKNRAQGRPQHF. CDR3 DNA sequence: TGTGCCAGCAGTGACAAGAACCGGGCCCAGGGGCGGCCCCAGCATTTT.

The chain's CDR3 is CASSQDRASGGATDTQYF. The DNA of the CDR3 is TGTGCCAGCAGCCAAGATCGGGCTAGCGGGGGGGCCACAGATACGCAGTATTTT. The chain joins TRBV3-1 (or the pseudogene TRBV3-2) to TRBJ2-3, with 12 nucleotides matching TRBD2. J gave up 2 bases and V 0 bases, and 6 bases lay outside the gene matches. Germline assignment: CDR1 LGHDT and CDR2 YNNKEL (reference sequence). The CDR3 runs to 18 residues.

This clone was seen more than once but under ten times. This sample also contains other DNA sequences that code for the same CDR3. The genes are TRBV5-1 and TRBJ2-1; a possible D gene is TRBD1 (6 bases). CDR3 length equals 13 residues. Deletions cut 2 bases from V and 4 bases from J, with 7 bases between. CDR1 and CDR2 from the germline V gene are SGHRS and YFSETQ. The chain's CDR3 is CASSLGQYNEQFF. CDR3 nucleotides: TGCGCCAGCAGCTTAGGACAGTACAATGAGCAGTTCTTC.